Reported below is one T cell receptor (beta chain). Its antigen is not identified. A read error may account for a junction end that differs from germline. The record originates from a study of cytomegalovirus exposure and HLA in healthy donors. Notes on the study in general: CMV serostatus was the only immune exposure information that was available. The authors considered a cluster of highly shared sequence variants likely to be a sequencing artifact.

Germline V gives CDR1 MGHRA, CDR2 YSYEKL. The CDR3 runs 15 residues. PCR was performed using 60 Vbeta and 13 Jbeta primers. Generated by immunoSEQ multiplex PCR, the TCRdb table keeps only in-frame clones and is missing some. This sample carries approximately 130,000 clones, about 80% of them seen once, and the ten largest clones take about 4%. The J gene is TRBJ1-2, the V gene TRBV4-1, with 8 bases aligning to TRBD1. Sequencing was done on a sample of PBMCs. The sequence came from a woman aged 40 to 49 in good health and CMV-seronegative. The chain's CDR3 is CPSSQETGDGYGYTF. As DNA, the CDR3 is TGCCCCAGCAGCCAAGAGACAGGGGATGGCTATGGCTACACCTTC.